This is a list of T cell receptor beta chains from one sample in a study of Tregs in tolerant kidney transplant recipients. Profiled with immunoSEQ multiplex PCR; TCRdb holds only in-frame clones, not every one. The sample has hundreds of thousands of clones; roughly four fifths are singletons. The sequencing input was CD4+ T cells from blood. The receptor source for this set is a human donor in good health. The CDR3 runs from the conserved cysteine through the conserved F or W. Only part of the rows carry a size: once, few, many, or a class if the clone is expanded.

v_call clone_size cdr3_aa
TRBV5-4 NA CASSPVGTMNTEAFF
TRBV6-5 NA CASSSRGYYGYTF
TRBV21-1 NA CASSKSWGYTF
TRBV7-9 NA CASSLDGGLAENTGELFF
TRBV5-1 once CASSLSGNTGELFF
TRBV9 NA CASSVVRAPSGAFF
TRBV5-5 NA CASSLVVKWTGGETQYF
TRBV18 NA CASSPFPFSSTDTQYF
TRBV30 NA CAWSVSGQGTYEQYF
TRBV7-2 NA CASSITGGSYGYTF
TRBV2 NA CASMDRVGTGELFF
TRBV5-5 NA CASSLVPSPLGVAFF
TRBV5-1 NA CASSIGQGHQPQHF
TRBV19 NA CASGNSGNTIYF
TRBV10-2 NA CASSERIAGGRTDTQYF
TRBV6-4 NA CASSESRGGEQFF
TRBV6-6 once CASSYLTGGYNEQFF
TRBV7-2 NA CASSRVTSGNTIYF
TRBV5-1 NA CASSPGGTNTGELFF
TRBV5-4 NA CASSLGTSRSYEQYF
TRBV7-9 NA CASSLSEISPLHF
TRBV7-9 NA CASSYRQGDSELFF